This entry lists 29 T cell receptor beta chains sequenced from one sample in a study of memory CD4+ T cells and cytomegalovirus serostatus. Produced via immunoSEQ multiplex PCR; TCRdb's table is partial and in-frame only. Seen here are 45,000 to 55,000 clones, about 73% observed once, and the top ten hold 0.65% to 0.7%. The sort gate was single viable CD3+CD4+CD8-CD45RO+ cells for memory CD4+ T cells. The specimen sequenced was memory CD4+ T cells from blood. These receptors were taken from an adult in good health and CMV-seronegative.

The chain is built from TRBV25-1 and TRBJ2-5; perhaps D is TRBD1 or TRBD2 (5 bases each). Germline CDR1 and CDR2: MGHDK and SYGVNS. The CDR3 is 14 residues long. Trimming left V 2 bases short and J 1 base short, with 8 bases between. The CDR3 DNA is TGTGCCAGCAGTGAAGGGACCCTCCAAGAGACCCAGTACTTC. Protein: CASSEGTLQETQYF.

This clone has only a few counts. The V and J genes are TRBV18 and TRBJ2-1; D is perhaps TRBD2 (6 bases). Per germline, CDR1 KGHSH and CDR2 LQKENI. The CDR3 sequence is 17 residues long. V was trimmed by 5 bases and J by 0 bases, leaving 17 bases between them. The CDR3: CASSSKGRDASYNEQFF. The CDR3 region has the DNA TGTGCCAGCTCATCTAAGGGGCGGGACGCCTCCTACAATGAGCAGTTCTTC.

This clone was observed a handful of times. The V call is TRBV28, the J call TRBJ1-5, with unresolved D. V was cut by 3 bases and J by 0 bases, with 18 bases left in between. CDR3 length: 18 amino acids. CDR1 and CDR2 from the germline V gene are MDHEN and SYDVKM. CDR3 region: CASSLYGLQRLSNQPQHF. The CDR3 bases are TGTGCCAGCAGTTTGTATGGACTTCAGCGGCTTAGCAATCAGCCCCAGCATTTT.

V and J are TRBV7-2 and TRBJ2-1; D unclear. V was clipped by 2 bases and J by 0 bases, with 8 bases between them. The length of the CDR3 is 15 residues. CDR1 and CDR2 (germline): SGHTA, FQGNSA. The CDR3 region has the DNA TGTGCCAGCAGCTTACACCAAAGCTCCTACAATGAGCAGTTCTTC. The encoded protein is CASSLHQSSYNEQFF.

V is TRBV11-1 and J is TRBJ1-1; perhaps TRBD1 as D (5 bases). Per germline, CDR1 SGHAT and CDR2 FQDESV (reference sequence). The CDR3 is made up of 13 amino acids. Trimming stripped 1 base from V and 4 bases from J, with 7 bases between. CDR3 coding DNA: TGTGCCAGCAGCTTAGGTCAGGGCACTGAAGCTTTCTTT. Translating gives CASSLGQGTEAFF.

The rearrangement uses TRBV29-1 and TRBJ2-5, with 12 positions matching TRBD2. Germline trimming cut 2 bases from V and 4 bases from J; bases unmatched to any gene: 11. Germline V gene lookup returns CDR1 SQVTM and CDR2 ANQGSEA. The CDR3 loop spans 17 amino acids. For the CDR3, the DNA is TGCAGCGTTGAATTGGGCCTAGCGGGAGGGAGGGGAGAGACCCAGTACTTC. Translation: CSVELGLAGGRGETQYF.

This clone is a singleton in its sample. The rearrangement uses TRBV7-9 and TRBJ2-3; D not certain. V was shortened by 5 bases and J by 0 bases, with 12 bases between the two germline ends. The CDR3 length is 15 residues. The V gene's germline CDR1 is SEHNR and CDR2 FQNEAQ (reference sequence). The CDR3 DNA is TGTGCCAGCAGCCGTACTGCTTCTAGCACAGATACGCAGTATTTT. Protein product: CASSRTASSTDTQYF.

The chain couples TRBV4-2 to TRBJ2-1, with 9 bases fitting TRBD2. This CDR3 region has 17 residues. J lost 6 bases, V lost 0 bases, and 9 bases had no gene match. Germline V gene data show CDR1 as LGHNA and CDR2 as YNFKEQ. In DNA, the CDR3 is TGTGCCAGCAGCCAAGATCTAGCGGGGTCTTCGTCCAATGAGCAGTTCTTC. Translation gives CASSQDLAGSSSNEQFF.

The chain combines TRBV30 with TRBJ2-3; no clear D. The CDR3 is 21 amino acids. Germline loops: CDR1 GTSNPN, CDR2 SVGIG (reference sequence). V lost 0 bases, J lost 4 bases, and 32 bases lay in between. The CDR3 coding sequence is TGTGCCTGGAGTGTACCTGCTCTGTCTTCCACGAGTCTACCAGTCGCAGATACGCAGTATTTT. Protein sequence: CAWSVPALSSTSLPVADTQYF.

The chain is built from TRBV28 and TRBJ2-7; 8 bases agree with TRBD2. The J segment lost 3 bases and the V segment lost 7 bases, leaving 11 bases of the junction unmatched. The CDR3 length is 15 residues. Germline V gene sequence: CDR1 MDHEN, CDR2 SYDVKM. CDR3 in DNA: TGTGCCAGCAACGTTTTCTCGGGAGGGCGCTACGAGCAGTACTTC. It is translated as CASNVFSGGRYEQYF. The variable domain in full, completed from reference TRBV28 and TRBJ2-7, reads DVKVTQSSRYLVKRTGEKVFLECVQDMDHENMFWYRQDPGLGLRLIYFSYDVKMKEKGDIPEGYSVSREKKERFSLILESASTNQTSMYLCASNVFSGGRYEQYFGPGTRLTVT.

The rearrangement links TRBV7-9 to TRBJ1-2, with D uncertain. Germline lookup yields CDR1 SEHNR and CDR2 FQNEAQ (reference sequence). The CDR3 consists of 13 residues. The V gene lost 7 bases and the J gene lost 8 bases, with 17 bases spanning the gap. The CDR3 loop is CASTPTAVIGYTF. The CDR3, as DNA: TGTGCCAGCACCCCGACGGCGGTTATAGGCTACACCTTC.

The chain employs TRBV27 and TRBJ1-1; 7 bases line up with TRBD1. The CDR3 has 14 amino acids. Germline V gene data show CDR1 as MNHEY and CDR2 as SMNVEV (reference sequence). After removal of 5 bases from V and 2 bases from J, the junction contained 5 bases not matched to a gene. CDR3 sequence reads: CASSTGAFNTEAFF. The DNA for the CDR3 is TGTGCCAGCAGTACAGGGGCGTTTAACACTGAAGCTTTCTTT.

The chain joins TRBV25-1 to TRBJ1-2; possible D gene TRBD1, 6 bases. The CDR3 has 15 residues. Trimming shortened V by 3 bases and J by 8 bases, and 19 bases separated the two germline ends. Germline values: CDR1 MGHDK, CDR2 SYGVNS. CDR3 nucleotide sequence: TGTGCCAGCAGTGACCTTTACAACAGGGCAACGGGCTACACCTTC. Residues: CASSDLYNRATGYTF.

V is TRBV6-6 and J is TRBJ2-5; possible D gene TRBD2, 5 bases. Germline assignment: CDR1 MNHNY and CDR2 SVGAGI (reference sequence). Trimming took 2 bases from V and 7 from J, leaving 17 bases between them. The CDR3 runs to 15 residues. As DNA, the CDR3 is TGTGCCAGCAGTTACCTCAGCGGTCCGGATGCGACCCAGTACTTC. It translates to CASSYLSGPDATQYF.

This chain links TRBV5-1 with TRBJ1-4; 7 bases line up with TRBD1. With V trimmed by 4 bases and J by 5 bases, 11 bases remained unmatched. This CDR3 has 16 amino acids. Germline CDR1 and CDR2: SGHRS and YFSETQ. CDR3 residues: CASSQGPGQPNEKLFF. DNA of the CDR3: TGCGCCAGCAGCCAAGGGCCGGGACAGCCCAATGAAAAACTGTTTTTT.

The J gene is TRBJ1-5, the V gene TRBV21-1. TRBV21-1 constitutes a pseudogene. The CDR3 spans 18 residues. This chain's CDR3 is CASSKKKRRRLKGQPQHF. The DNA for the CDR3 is TGTGCCAGCAGCAAAAAAAAGAGGAGACGGTTAAAGGGTCAGCCCCAGCATTTT.

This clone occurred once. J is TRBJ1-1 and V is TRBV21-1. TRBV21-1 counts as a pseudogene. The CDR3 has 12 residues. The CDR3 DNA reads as TGTGCCAGCAGGAAGAGGGTCCATGAAGCTTTCTTT. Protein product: CASRKRVHEAFF.

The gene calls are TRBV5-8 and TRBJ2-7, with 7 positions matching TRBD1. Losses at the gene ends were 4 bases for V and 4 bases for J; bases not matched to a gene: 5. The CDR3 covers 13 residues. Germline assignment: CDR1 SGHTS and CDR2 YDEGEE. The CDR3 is CASSRDSFYEQYF. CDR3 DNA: TGTGCCAGCAGCCGGGACAGTTTTTACGAGCAGTACTTC.

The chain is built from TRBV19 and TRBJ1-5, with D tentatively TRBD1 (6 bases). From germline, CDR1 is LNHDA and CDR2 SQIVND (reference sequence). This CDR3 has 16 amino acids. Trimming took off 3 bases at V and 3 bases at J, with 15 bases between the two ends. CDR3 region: CASSISTGSANQPQHF. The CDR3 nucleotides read TGTGCCAGTAGTATCAGCACAGGGTCGGCCAATCAGCCCCAGCATTTT. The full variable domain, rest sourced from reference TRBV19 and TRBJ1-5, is DGGITQSPKYLFRKEGQNVTLSCEQNLNHDAMYWYRQDPGQGLRLIYYSQIVNDFQKGDIAEGYSVSREKKESFPLTVTSAQKNPTAFYLCASSISTGSANQPQHFGDGTRLSIL.

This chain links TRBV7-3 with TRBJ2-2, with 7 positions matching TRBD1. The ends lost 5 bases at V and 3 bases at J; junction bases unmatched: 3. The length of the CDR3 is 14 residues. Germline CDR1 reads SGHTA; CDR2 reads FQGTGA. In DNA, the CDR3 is TGTGCCAGCAGCCGTGGGACAGACACCGGGGAGCTGTTTTTT. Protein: CASSRGTDTGELFF.

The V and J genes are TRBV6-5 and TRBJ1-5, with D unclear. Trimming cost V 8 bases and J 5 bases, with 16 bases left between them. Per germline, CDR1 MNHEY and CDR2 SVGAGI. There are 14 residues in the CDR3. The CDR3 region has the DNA TGTGCCAGCGGCTCCGTGTCCGGTCATCAGCCCCAGCATTTT. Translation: CASGSVSGHQPQHF.

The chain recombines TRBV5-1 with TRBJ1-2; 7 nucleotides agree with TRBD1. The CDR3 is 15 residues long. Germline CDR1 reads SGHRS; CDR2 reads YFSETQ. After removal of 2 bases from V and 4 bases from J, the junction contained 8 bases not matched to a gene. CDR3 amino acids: CASSLMSGGTYGYTF. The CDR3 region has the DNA TGCGCCAGCAGCTTAATGTCAGGGGGGACCTATGGCTACACCTTC.

The CDR3 nucleotides are TGTGCCAGCAGCCCCCTCCTACTGATAGCGTCCTACAATGAGCAGTTCTTC. As protein: CASSPLLLIASYNEQFF. The chain links TRBV7-9 to TRBJ2-1; a weak D match, TRBD2 (5 bases). Trimming cost V 5 bases and J 1 base, with 18 bases left between them. The germline gives CDR1 SEHNR, CDR2 FQNEAQ (reference sequence). This CDR3 is built from 17 residues.

CDR3 coding DNA: TGTGCCAGCAGCTTTGGCCCGGGGCAGCCCCAGCATTTT. Residues: CASSFGPGQPQHF. The genes are TRBV7-9 and TRBJ1-5, with D unclear. From germline, CDR1 is SEHNR and CDR2 FQNEAQ (reference sequence). This CDR3 has 13 residues. V was pared by 3 bases and J by 7 bases, with 10 bases between.

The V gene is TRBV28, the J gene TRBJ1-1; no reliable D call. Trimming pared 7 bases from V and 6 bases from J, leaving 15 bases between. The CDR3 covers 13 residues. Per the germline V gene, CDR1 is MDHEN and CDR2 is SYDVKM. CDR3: CASTNTGESEAFF. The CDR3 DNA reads TGTGCCAGCACTAATACCGGGGAGTCTGAAGCTTTCTTT.

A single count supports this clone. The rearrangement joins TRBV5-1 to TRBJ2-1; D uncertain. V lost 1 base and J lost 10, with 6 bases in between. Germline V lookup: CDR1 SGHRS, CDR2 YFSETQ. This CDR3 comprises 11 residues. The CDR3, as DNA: TGCGCCAGCAGCTTGATGACGGAGCAGTTCTTC. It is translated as CASSLMTEQFF.

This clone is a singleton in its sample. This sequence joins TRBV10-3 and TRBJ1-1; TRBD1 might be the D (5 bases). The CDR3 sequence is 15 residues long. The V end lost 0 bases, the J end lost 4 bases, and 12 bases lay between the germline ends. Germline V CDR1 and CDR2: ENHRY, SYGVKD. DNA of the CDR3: TGTGCCATCAGTGAGTCGAAAGGGGCTAGCACTGAAGCTTTCTTT. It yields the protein CAISESKGASTEAFF.

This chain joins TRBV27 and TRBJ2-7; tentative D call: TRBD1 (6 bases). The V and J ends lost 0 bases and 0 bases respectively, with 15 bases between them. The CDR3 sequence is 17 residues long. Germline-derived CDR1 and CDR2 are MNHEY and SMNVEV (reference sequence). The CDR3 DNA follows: TGTGCCAGCAGTTTATCGAGCCTGGGGGCAGCCTCCTACGAGCAGTACTTC. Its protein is CASSLSSLGAASYEQYF.

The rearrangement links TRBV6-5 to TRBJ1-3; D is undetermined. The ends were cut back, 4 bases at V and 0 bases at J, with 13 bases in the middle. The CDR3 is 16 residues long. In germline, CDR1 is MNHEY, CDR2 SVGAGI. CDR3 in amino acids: CASSFQGKSSGNTIYF. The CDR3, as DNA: TGTGCCAGCAGTTTCCAAGGAAAGAGCTCTGGAAACACCATATATTTT.